This note documents a single T cell receptor (beta chain) sequence. Germline assignment: CDR1 KGHDR and CDR2 SFDVKD. The CDR3 loop spans 13 amino acids. With 6 bases removed from V and 9 bases from J, the gap between germline ends came to 14 bases. TCRdb used MiXCR to reprocess the RT-PCR reads, holding one entry per CDR3 protein. Of about a million distinct CDR3 sequences in the sample, over 15% were seen once. This record comes from a study of patients and donors after allogeneic stem cell transplantation. This TCR was recovered from a human donor who was either an allogeneic HSCT recipient or a stem cell or donor lymphocyte infusion donor (not recorded which). It is not recorded whose cells these are; they may come from a transplant donor. The chain couples TRBV24-1 to TRBJ2-1; D is possibly TRBD2 (5 bases). The sequencing input was blood, either unsorted or a sorted T cell fraction (not recorded which). The CDR3 DNA is TGTGCCACCAGTCGAAGCGGTATTGGTGAGCAGTTCTTC. This codes for CATSRSGIGEQFF.